Following are 32 T cell receptor beta chains from one sample sequenced in a study of shared clonotypes between healthy human individuals (dated by TCRdb to 2018 to 2021). Receptor amplification or capture employed the immunoSEQ multiplex PCR assay. TCRdb limited this immuneACCESS table to in-frame rearrangements with V and J called. A share of clones is missing; checked studies link under half to unresolved V genes, and the rest is unexplained. The sample profile shows about 1.9 million clones; around 95% of them were found once. The ten largest clonotypes hold approximately 1.7% of the sample. For the CD8 naive samples, CD45RO-negative cells were positively selected for CCR7, yielding a CD45RA+CCR7+ population from which TemRA cells were excluded. The material sequenced was naive CD8+ T cells from PBMCs. The meaning of the sample's cell subset or site label: CD45RA+CCR7+. The receptor source for this set is a man aged 18-30 years in good health. Some clones in this sample may be carry-over from other donors' samples.

This clone appeared many times. The sample carries other DNA sequences with the same CDR3. The genes are TRBV7-9 and TRBJ1-1; no firm D call. Trimming removed 3 bases from V and 3 bases from J, with 5 bases in between. Germline CDR1 reads SEHNR; CDR2 reads FQNEAQ (reference sequence). The CDR3 is 12 residues long. The CDR3 loop is CASSFGDTEAFF. The DNA for the CDR3 is TGTGCCAGCAGCTTTGGGGACACTGAAGCTTTCTTT.

This sequence joins TRBV6-1 and TRBJ2-7, with D tentatively TRBD2 (6 bases). The CDR3 has 15 amino acids. Trimming stripped 1 base from V and 2 bases from J, with 12 bases between. Germline CDR1 MNHNS, CDR2 SASEGT. CDR3 nucleotide sequence: TGTGCCAGCAGTGAAGGGGTGGCGGGGACCTACGAGCAGTACTTC. Translation gives CASSEGVAGTYEQYF.

Comment on this clone: Other DNA sequences in the sample encode the same CDR3. The V and J genes are TRBV5-4 and TRBJ2-2; D not certain. The CDR3 loop spans 12 amino acids. V shed 0 bases and J shed 6 bases, with 3 bases lying between them. CDR1 and CDR2 from the germline V gene are SGHNT and YYREEE (reference sequence). Here the CDR3 reads CASSLGAGELFF. The CDR3 DNA follows: TGTGCCAGCAGCTTGGGTGCCGGGGAGCTGTTTTTT. The full variable domain, rest sourced from reference TRBV5-4 and TRBJ2-2, is ETGVTQSPTHLIKTRGQQVTLRCSSQSGHNTVSWYQQALGQGPQFIFQYYREEENGRGNFPPRFSGLQFPNYSSELNVNALELDDSALYLCASSLGAGELFFGEGSRLTVL.

The chain uses TRBV7-3 and TRBJ1-2; D is unclear. The CDR3 runs to 14 residues. Germline CDR1 SGHTA, CDR2 FQGTGA. V lost 0 bases and J 0 bases, leaving 5 bases between the germline ends. This chain's CDR3 is CASSLTGANYGYTF. In DNA, the CDR3 is TGTGCCAGCAGCTTAACGGGAGCTAACTATGGCTACACCTTC.

The chain employs TRBV9 and TRBJ2-5; possible D gene TRBD1, 7 bases. The CDR3 is 16 residues long. Germline V CDR1 and CDR2: SGDLS, YYNGEE. Trimming shortened V by 0 bases and J by 5 bases, and 17 bases separated the two germline ends. The CDR3 DNA sequence: TGTGCCAGCAGCGTAGGGAGGGGGCGTGTATCGGAGACCCAGTACTTC. The encoded protein is CASSVGRGRVSETQYF.

The gene calls are TRBV21-1 and TRBJ2-7; the table's D call, TRBD2, has no DNA check behind it. TRBV21-1 constitutes a pseudogene. CDR3 size: 18 residues. In nucleotides, the CDR3 is TGTGCCAGCAGCAAAAGTGGCGCGACTAGCGGGACCTCCTACGAGCAGTACTTC. This sequence encodes CASSKSGATSGTSYEQYF.

The genes are TRBV2 and TRBJ1-2, with unresolved D. Trimming took off 7 bases at V and 7 bases at J, with 16 bases between the two ends. Germline CDR1 SNHLY, CDR2 FYNNEI. The CDR3 spans 13 residues. The chain's CDR3 is CASITRIGAGYTF. CDR3 sequence (DNA): TGTGCCAGCATAACACGGATCGGAGCTGGCTACACCTTC.

The chain combines TRBV4-3 with TRBJ2-3, with TRBD2 identical over 9 bases. This CDR3 has 19 amino acids. The V gene's germline CDR1 is LGHNA and CDR2 YSLEER. V gave up 1 base and J gave up 0 bases; unmatched junction bases: 11. The CDR3 reads CASSQVGEAGGLSTDTQYF. The CDR3 DNA reads as TGCGCCAGCAGCCAAGTAGGTGAAGCGGGAGGTCTCAGCACAGATACGCAGTATTTT.

V gene TRBV5-1 combines with J gene TRBJ2-3; 7 bases line up with TRBD2. Trimming took 0 bases from V and 2 from J; bases not matched to a gene: 9. This CDR3 is 17 amino acids long. Germline assignment: CDR1 SGHRS and CDR2 YFSETQ. CDR3 residues: CASSLAGLDPYTDTQYF. The CDR3, as DNA: TGCGCCAGCAGCTTGGCAGGACTAGATCCCTACACAGATACGCAGTATTTT.

This clone has just one count. The chain couples TRBV7-9 to TRBJ1-4; 7 nucleotides agree with TRBD1. Germline V gene sequence: CDR1 SEHNR, CDR2 FQNEAQ (reference sequence). The V gene end was trimmed by 5 bases and the J gene end by 6 bases; junction bases not matched to a gene: 9. There are 15 residues in the CDR3. CDR3 loop: CASSDRQGRDEKLFF. The CDR3 bases are TGTGCCAGCAGCGACCGACAGGGCCGGGATGAAAAACTGTTTTTT.

The CDR3 sequence: CAISESEGYFGNTIYF. In nucleotides, the CDR3 is TGTGCCATCAGTGAGTCCGAGGGATACTTCGGAAACACCATATATTTT. V and J are TRBV10-3 and TRBJ1-3; D unresolved. The V end was cut by 0 bases, the J end by 4 bases, with 13 bases between. This CDR3 region has 16 residues. CDR1 is ENHRY, CDR2 SYGVKD, per germline.

The CDR3 nucleotides read TGTGCCAGCAGCTACATTACAGATACGCAGTATTTT. Its protein is CASSYITDTQYF. The V gene is TRBV6-6, the J gene TRBJ2-3; no reliable D call. The CDR3 is 12 residues long. Trimming left V 6 bases short and J 3 bases short, with 7 bases between. Per germline, CDR1 MNHNY and CDR2 SVGAGI (reference sequence).

V usage is TRBV5-1 and J usage is TRBJ2-5; D could derive from TRBD1 or TRBD2 (5 bases each). V was shortened by 1 base and J by 6 bases, with 10 bases between the two germline ends. The CDR3 loop spans 13 amino acids. CDR1 is SGHRS and CDR2 is YFSETQ in the germline V gene. The CDR3 DNA reads as TGCGCCAGCAGCTTGAACGAGGGGAAGACCCAGTACTTC. Residues: CASSLNEGKTQYF.

The V call is TRBV19, the J call TRBJ2-7; D is unclear. The V end lost 9 bases, the J end lost 2 bases, and 17 bases lay between the germline ends. CDR1 is LNHDA and CDR2 is SQIVND in the germline V gene (reference sequence). The CDR3 loop spans 14 amino acids. The CDR3 spells CASRASSRTYEQYF. The CDR3 region has the DNA TGTGCCAGCCGGGCATCCAGCCGTACCTACGAGCAGTACTTC.

The chain is built from TRBV28 and TRBJ2-1, with D possibly TRBD2 on 5 matching bases. This CDR3 is 17 amino acids long. Trimming took off 3 bases at V and 1 base at J, with 16 bases between the two ends. The germline CDR1 and CDR2 sequences are MDHEN and SYDVKM. CDR3 loop: CASSLRVLIRSYNEQFF. The CDR3 DNA reads TGTGCCAGCAGTTTGAGGGTTTTGATACGATCCTACAATGAGCAGTTCTTC.

Concerning this clone: This CDR3 is also generated by other DNA sequences in the sample. The gene calls are TRBV27 and TRBJ1-5; D uncertain. This CDR3 is 14 amino acids long. Germline CDR1 and CDR2: MNHEY and SMNVEV (reference sequence). Between the trimmed V and J ends, which lost 3 bases and 0 bases, there was a span of 6 bases. CDR3 bases: TGTGCCAGCAGTTTTCGACTTAGCAATCAGCCCCAGCATTTT. This gives the protein CASSFRLSNQPQHF.

This rearrangement joins TRBV4-2 to TRBJ2-1, with 11 bases identical to TRBD2. This CDR3 spans 21 amino acids. V was pared by 0 bases and J by 5 bases, with 18 bases of the junction left unmatched. Germline-derived CDR1 and CDR2 are LGHNA and YNFKEQ. CDR3: CASSQDGPSSGRPSGHNEQFF. The CDR3 region has the DNA TGTGCCAGCAGCCAAGACGGACCCTCTAGCGGGAGGCCTTCGGGCCACAATGAGCAGTTCTTC.

The rearrangement links TRBV4-3 to TRBJ2-5; TRBD1 might be the D (6 bases). The germline V gene encodes CDR1 LGHNA and CDR2 YSLEER. Trimming shortened V by 0 bases and J by 7 bases, and 21 bases separated the two germline ends. This CDR3 region has 17 residues. The CDR3 nucleotides are TGCGCCAGCAGCCAAGATGGTCTACAGGGTAACACTCGGACCCAGTACTTC. Protein: CASSQDGLQGNTRTQYF.

The chain uses TRBV7-9 and TRBJ1-2; 8 bases map to TRBD1. This CDR3 is 13 amino acids long. V dropped 5 bases and J dropped 6; count of bases not matched to a gene: 5. Germline loops: CDR1 SEHNR, CDR2 FQNEAQ (reference sequence). CDR3 amino acids: CASSHDRGDGYTF. The CDR3 coding sequence is TGTGCCAGCAGCCACGACAGGGGAGATGGCTACACCTTC.

This chain connects TRBV7-8 to TRBJ2-2; 13 positions match TRBD2. Trimming cost V 1 base and J 6 bases; bases outside gene matches: 5. The germline V gene has CDR1 SGHVS and CDR2 FQNEAQ. The CDR3 is made up of 17 amino acids. CDR3 bases: TGTGCCAGCAGCTTAGGGGAAGGACTAGCGGGAGCCGGGGAGCTGTTTTTT. It yields the protein CASSLGEGLAGAGELFF.

The chain employs TRBV5-6 and TRBJ2-5, with TRBD2 as a possible D gene (5 bases). The germline CDR1 and CDR2 sequences are SGHDT and YYEEEE. This CDR3 region has 14 residues. Between the trimmed V and J ends, which lost 4 bases and 5 bases, there was a span of 15 bases. The CDR3 sequence: CASSPTPGSETQYF. The CDR3 bases are TGTGCCAGCAGCCCGACTCCGGGGAGCGAGACCCAGTACTTC.

This chain links TRBV28 with TRBJ1-5; 7 bases match TRBD1. CDR3 length: 14 residues. Germline values: CDR1 MDHEN, CDR2 SYDVKM. Trimming at V came to 6 bases and at J to 7 bases, leaving 9 bases not matched to a gene. The CDR3 reads CASSTGTVRQPQHF. For the CDR3, the DNA is TGTGCCAGCAGCACCGGGACAGTTCGCCAGCCCCAGCATTTT.

The chain uses TRBV7-8 and TRBJ1-4, with 7 bases lining up with TRBD1. The CDR3 contains 16 residues. The V segment lost 3 bases and the J segment 0 bases; nucleotides outside the gene matches: 4. Germline-derived CDR1 and CDR2 are SGHVS and FQNEAQ. The DNA of the CDR3 is TGTGCCAGCAGCTTCGGGACAGTCGCAACTAATGAAAAACTGTTTTTT. This encodes CASSFGTVATNEKLFF. Filled out from reference TRBV7-8 and TRBJ1-4, the complete variable domain reads GAGVSQSPRYKVAKRGQDVALRCDPISGHVSLFWYQQALGQGPEFLTYFQNEAQLDKSGLPSDRFFAERPEGSVSTLKIQRTQQEDSAVYLCASSFGTVATNEKLFFGSGTQLSVL.

The chain recombines TRBV6-1 with TRBJ2-5; 9 bases map to TRBD2. The CDR3 has 14 amino acids. Germline V gene sequence: CDR1 MNHNS, CDR2 SASEGT. Trimming removed 6 bases from V and 4 bases from J; junction bases left unmatched: 6. CDR3 nucleotide sequence: TGTGCCAGCAGCGGAGGACTAGCGATAGAGACCCAGTACTTC. Amino acid sequence: CASSGGLAIETQYF.

The J gene is TRBJ2-7, the V gene TRBV10-2; TRBD1 agrees at 9 bases. CDR1 is WSHSY and CDR2 is SAAADI in the germline V gene. The CDR3 spans 15 residues. V was clipped by 6 bases and J by 3 bases; unmatched bases: 9. Here the CDR3 reads CASRETGQGNYEQYF. CDR3 DNA: TGCGCCAGCAGAGAAACGGGACAGGGCAACTACGAGCAGTACTTC.

The CDR3 protein is CSVGVGRSYEQYF. CDR3 coding DNA: TGCAGCGTTGGTGTCGGTCGCTCCTACGAGCAGTACTTC. This chain links TRBV29-1 with TRBJ2-7; D remains ambiguous. Germline V CDR1 and CDR2: SQVTM, ANQGSEA. This CDR3 contains 13 residues. Trimming removed 4 bases from V and 0 bases from J, with 10 bases in between.

The chain joins TRBV7-9 to TRBJ2-2; D is possibly TRBD2 (5 bases). With 5 bases removed from V and 2 bases from J, the gap between germline ends came to 21 bases. Germline CDR1 is SEHNR and CDR2 is FQNEAQ (reference sequence). The CDR3 covers 18 residues. The CDR3 DNA is TGTGCCAGCAGCCCCCGGGATCCACCTCTACTTAACACCGGGGAGCTGTTTTTT. This sequence encodes CASSPRDPPLLNTGELFF.

This chain joins TRBV29-1 and TRBJ1-2; D might be TRBD1 (5 bases). CDR3 size: 12 residues. Trimming stripped 6 bases from V and 4 bases from J, with 12 bases between. Germline CDR1 and CDR2: SQVTM and ANQGSEA. CDR3 nucleotide sequence: TGCAGCGTCGCCAGGGAATTCTATGGCTACACCTTC. It encodes CSVAREFYGYTF.

The chain combines TRBV28 with TRBJ1-5; TRBD1 might be the D (5 bases). Trimming shortened V by 6 bases and J by 2 bases, and 20 bases separated the two germline ends. The length of the CDR3 is 17 residues. The germline V gene encodes CDR1 MDHEN and CDR2 SYDVKM. As DNA, the CDR3 is TGTGCCAGCAGGACACCGGAAGACTGGGGGGGCAATCAGCCCCAGCATTTT. This gives the protein CASRTPEDWGGNQPQHF. Variable domain in full (rest from reference TRBV28 and TRBJ1-5): DVKVTQSSRYLVKRTGEKVFLECVQDMDHENMFWYRQDPGLGLRLIYFSYDVKMKEKGDIPEGYSVSREKKERFSLILESASTNQTSMYLCASRTPEDWGGNQPQHFGDGTRLSIL.

The chain employs TRBV29-1 and TRBJ1-2; D gene ambiguous. Germline loops: CDR1 SQVTM, CDR2 ANQGSEA. Trimming pared 7 bases from V and 7 bases from J, leaving 13 bases between. The CDR3 spans 11 residues. The CDR3 is CSGRGLSGYTF. As DNA, the CDR3 is TGCAGCGGCAGAGGCTTGTCTGGCTACACCTTC.

In DNA form, the CDR3 reads TGTGCCAGCAGCCGTTGGGTCAGGGGCGGAGATGAAAAACTGTTTTTT. This encodes CASSRWVRGGDEKLFF. The rearrangement joins TRBV7-9 to TRBJ1-4, with a tentative D call TRBD1 (6 bases). V lost 5 bases and J lost 6, with 19 bases in between. The CDR3 covers 16 residues. Germline lookup yields CDR1 SEHNR and CDR2 FQNEAQ (reference sequence). The whole variable domain, remainder taken from reference TRBV7-9 and TRBJ1-4, is DTGVSQNPRHKITKRGQNVTFRCDPISEHNRLYWYRQTLGQGPEFLTYFQNEAQLEKSRLLSDRFSAERPKGSFSTLEIQRTEQGDSAMYLCASSRWVRGGDEKLFFGSGTQLSVL.

V usage is TRBV27 and J usage is TRBJ2-7, with 9 bases that match TRBD2. The CDR3 loop spans 16 amino acids. CDR1 MNHEY and CDR2 SMNVEV come from the germline V gene (reference sequence). V dropped 6 bases and J dropped 2; count of bases not matched to a gene: 11. The CDR3 reads CASSTASSGTPYEQYF. The CDR3 bases are TGTGCCAGCAGCACTGCTTCTAGCGGGACTCCCTACGAGCAGTACTTC.